This TCR beta chain was recorded in a study of OX40 agonist ivuxolimab in advanced cancers. Study conclusions and caveats: Low normalized T-cell clonal expansion was additionally recorded for some nonresponders. With doses of 0.1-3.0 mg/kg, partial responders showed among the lowest clonal expansion.

The CDR3 covers 13 residues. V was pared by 11 bases and J by 2 bases, with 7 bases of the junction left unmatched. Germline V lookup: CDR1 SNHLY, CDR2 FYNNEI. Here immunoSEQ multiplex PCR was the method, and the copy in TCRdb shows in-frame clones only, minus some. The table lists about 63,000 clones, 75% to 90% of them singletons. On this clone: Its antigen is currently unknown.

The source was CD4+ or CD8+ T cells sorted from blood, collected in a trial of the OX40 agonist ivuxolimab. This chain connects TRBV2 to TRBJ2-5; 8 nucleotides agree with TRBD2. The clonotype comes from an adult with an advanced solid tumor such as melanoma, head and neck, liver or kidney cancer. The CDR3 loop reads CAFKRELQETQYF. CDR3 nucleotide sequence: TGTGCCTTCAAGCGGGAGCTACAAGAGACCCAGTACTTC.